The following is a T cell receptor (beta chain) sequence with its context. Authors' methods: From reference gene primer amplification, estimates of nucleated cell counts were derived. The method was immunoSEQ multiplex PCR; TCRdb's version includes in-frame clones alone and lacks a portion of them. That table is the source of V, J and clone size, and D and trimming were worked out from the DNA. The table lists 150,000 or so clones, approximately 82% of them singletons, with about 1.4% in the top ten. These data originate in a study of blood T cell repertoires in COVID-19. This CDR3 is 14 amino acids long. V lost 3 bases and J lost 3, with 9 bases in between. Germline-derived CDR1 and CDR2 are LNHDA and SQIVND (reference sequence).

Sequenced input: peripheral blood. The chain is built from TRBV19 and TRBJ1-3; weak D call: TRBD1 (6 bases). The sequence came from a human donor in a cohort sampled during active COVID-19. CDR3 sequence: CASSINRVGNTIYF. The CDR3, as DNA: TGTGCCAGTAGTATCAACAGGGTTGGAAACACCATATATTTT.